Listed below are T cell receptor beta chains from one sample, sequenced in a study of graft-versus-host responses after intestinal transplantation. Profiled with immunoSEQ multiplex PCR; TCRdb holds only in-frame clones, not every one. Here the sample spans approximately 89,000 clones, roughly 90% being singletons. The source was PBMCs, collected 450 to 460 days after intestinal transplant. The receptors originated from a human patient who received an intestinal transplant, so some T cells may come from the graft donor. Each CDR3 is given with its conserved first and last residue. The D gene is left open where the match is weak. Clone size is stated in some rows and not others, as once, few, many or a class when expanded.

j_gene: TRBJ2-5; abundance: -; d_gene: TRBD1; v_gene: TRBV4-1; CDR3nt: TGCGCCAGCAGCCACTCGACAGGGCCCGAGACCCAGTACTTC; CDR3aa: CASSHSTGPETQYF
j_gene: TRBJ2-5; abundance: -; d_gene: TRBD1; v_gene: TRBV9; CDR3nt: TGTGCCAGCAGCGTAGGTCCCACCTCCGACAGGGGAAAGACCCAGTACTTC; CDR3aa: CASSVGPTSDRGKTQYF
j_gene: TRBJ2-7; abundance: -; d_gene: -; v_gene: TRBV11-3; CDR3nt: TGTGCCAGCAGCCCACCCGACAGGACCCACGAGCAGTACTTC; CDR3aa: CASSPPDRTHEQYF
j_gene: TRBJ1-4; abundance: -; d_gene: TRBD1; v_gene: TRBV19; CDR3nt: TGTGCCAGTAGTTTAGGGGGCCGCTATGAAAAACTGTTTTTT; CDR3aa: CASSLGGRYEKLFF
j_gene: TRBJ2-5; abundance: -; d_gene: TRBD2; v_gene: TRBV5-6; CDR3nt: TGTGCCAGCAGCCTCTACCCGCCTAGCGGGGGGGACCAAGAGACCCAGTACTTC; CDR3aa: CASSLYPPSGGDQETQYF
j_gene: TRBJ2-2; abundance: once; d_gene: TRBD2; v_gene: TRBV18; CDR3nt: TGTGCCAGCTCACCACCAGGACTAGCGGGGGTCGGCGGGGAGCTGTTTTTT; CDR3aa: CASSPPGLAGVGGELFF
j_gene: TRBJ1-1; abundance: once; d_gene: -; v_gene: TRBV7-9; CDR3nt: TGTGCCAGCAGCTTCCTCGGGGGTGGCACTGAAGCTTTCTTT; CDR3aa: CASSFLGGGTEAFF
j_gene: TRBJ2-5; abundance: -; d_gene: -; v_gene: TRBV7-2; CDR3nt: TGTGCCAGCAGCTTATGGCCAGCGGGGACACAAGAGACCCAGTACTTC; CDR3aa: CASSLWPAGTQETQYF
j_gene: TRBJ1-2; abundance: -; d_gene: TRBD1; v_gene: TRBV6-5; CDR3nt: TGTGCCAGCAGTTACGCCGAGACAGGGCTTGGATATGGCTACACCTTC; CDR3aa: CASSYAETGLGYGYTF
j_gene: TRBJ1-1; abundance: -; d_gene: -; v_gene: TRBV19; CDR3nt: TGTGCCAGTAGTATTCCCCCTCACAGGATGGATGAAAAGAACACTGAAGCTTTCTTT; CDR3aa: CASSIPPHRMDEKNTEAFF
j_gene: TRBJ1-5; abundance: -; d_gene: -; v_gene: TRBV5-1; CDR3nt: TGCGCCAGCAGCTTGGGAGGTAGCAATCAGCCCCAGCATTTT; CDR3aa: CASSLGGSNQPQHF
j_gene: TRBJ1-4; abundance: -; d_gene: -; v_gene: TRBV6-1; CDR3nt: TGTGCCAGCAGTGAAAGAGGAAGTCCCGAAAAACTGTTTTTT; CDR3aa: CASSERGSPEKLFF
j_gene: TRBJ2-7; abundance: once; d_gene: -; v_gene: TRBV12-5; CDR3nt: TGTGCTAGTGGTTTGGTTGGGACCCTGAGGGGGCAGTACTTC; CDR3aa: CASGLVGTLRGQYF
j_gene: TRBJ2-7; abundance: -; d_gene: TRBD1; v_gene: TRBV5-8; CDR3nt: TGTGCCAGCAGCGTGTGGGGACAGGTCCCCTACGAGCAGTACTTC; CDR3aa: CASSVWGQVPYEQYF